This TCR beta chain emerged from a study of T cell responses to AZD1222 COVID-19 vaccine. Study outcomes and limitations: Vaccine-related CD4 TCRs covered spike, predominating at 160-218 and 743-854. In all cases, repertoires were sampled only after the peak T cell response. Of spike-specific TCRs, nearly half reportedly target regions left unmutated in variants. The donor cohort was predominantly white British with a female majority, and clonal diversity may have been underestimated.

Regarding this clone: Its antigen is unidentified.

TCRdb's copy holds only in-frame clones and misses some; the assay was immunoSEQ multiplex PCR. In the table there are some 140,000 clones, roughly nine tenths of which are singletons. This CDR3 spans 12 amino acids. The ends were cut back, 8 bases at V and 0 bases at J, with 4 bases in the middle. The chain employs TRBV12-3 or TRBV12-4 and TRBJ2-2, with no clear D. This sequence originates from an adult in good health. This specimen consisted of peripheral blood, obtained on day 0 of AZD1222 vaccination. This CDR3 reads CASRTNTGELFF. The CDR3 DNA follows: TGTGCCAGCCGGACGAACACCGGGGAGCTGTTTTTT.